These 16 T cell receptor beta chains originate from one sample sequenced in a study of T cells in Graves' hyperthyroidism and ophthalmopathy (dated by TCRdb to about 2019). Libraries were made using multiplex PCR. The instrument was an Illumina HiSeq 2000. The TCR beta CDR3 regions were amplified from RNA transcripts. The first round of RT-PCR for the TCR CDR3 was performed with the HTBI primer set and the Qiagen OneStep RT-PCR kit. TCRdb reran the public reads through fastp at Q25 and MiXCR, keeping productive beta chains. Every entry covers one CDR3 protein and lists the most common genes and DNA from its rows. This sample is represented by 350,000 to 400,000 distinct CDR3 sequences; roughly 19% of them were singletons. The ten largest clones capture about 3.5% of the sample. The specimen sequenced was blood. The receptors originated from a woman under 30 with Graves' hyperthyroidism.

A few counts support this clonotype. The chain employs TRBV14 and TRBJ2-2; 7 bases map to TRBD1. V shed 8 bases, J shed 6 bases, and the junction held 3 bases outside the gene matches. The CDR3 is 12 amino acids. In germline, CDR1 is SGHDN, CDR2 FVKESK. CDR3 in DNA: TGTGCCAGCGGAACAGGGGCCGGGGAGCTGTTTTTT. As protein: CASGTGAGELFF.

At least ten counts were recorded for this clonotype. The genes are TRBV12-3 or TRBV12-4 and TRBJ2-7; 9 bases map to TRBD1. V dropped 5 bases and J dropped 5; count of bases not matched to a gene: 7. The CDR3 runs 14 residues. In DNA, the CDR3 is TGTGCCAGCAGTATTTGGGACAGGGTCCACGAGCAGTACTTC. Protein: CASSIWDRVHEQYF.

This clonotype appeared many times. The chain employs TRBV20-1 and TRBJ2-7, with D unresolved. In germline, CDR1 is DFQATT, CDR2 SNEGSKA (reference sequence). V dropped 6 bases and J dropped 2 bases, with 17 bases sitting between them. CDR3 length: 14 amino acids. The CDR3 DNA is TGCAGTGCCCGTGCTCTCGGAGCCGCCTACGAGCAGTACTTC. Translated: CSARALGAAYEQYF.

This clonotype showed up many times. The chain has TRBV7-9 and TRBJ1-1; no definite D call. In germline, CDR1 is SEHNR, CDR2 FQNEAQ (reference sequence). The CDR3 contains 13 residues. Trimming removed 1 base at V and 1 base at J, with 4 bases between. CDR3 nucleotides: TGTGCCAGCAGCTTAGAGCAGAACACTGAAGCTTTCTTT. This codes for CASSLEQNTEAFF.

This clonotype has ten or more counts. This chain links TRBV6-1 with TRBJ2-7, with D unclear. CDR3 length: 15 amino acids. V was cut by 3 bases and J by 0 bases, with 12 bases left in between. CDR1 and CDR2 from the germline V gene are MNHNS and SASEGT. The CDR3 DNA sequence: TGTGCCAGCAGTGACCTTACCGAGAGCTCCTACGAGCAGTACTTC. Translated, it gives CASSDLTESSYEQYF.

In this sample, this clonotype turned up many times. This chain uses TRBV5-1 with TRBJ1-1; D is uncertain. The CDR3 runs 13 residues. With 0 bases removed from V and 7 bases from J, the gap between germline ends came to 10 bases. Germline V lookup: CDR1 SGHRS, CDR2 YFSETQ. In DNA, the CDR3 is TGCGCCAGCAGCTTGGTGGGCGCCCATGAAGCTTTCTTT. This codes for CASSLVGAHEAFF.

The chain has TRBV28 and TRBJ2-7; TRBD2 is a possible D gene (5 bases). The CDR3 is 16 residues long. Deletions cut 3 bases from V and 4 bases from J, with 19 bases between. Germline CDR1 MDHEN, CDR2 SYDVKM. The CDR3 sequence is CASSFPEGSGEYEQYF. CDR3 in DNA: TGTGCCAGCAGTTTCCCCGAGGGTTCGGGTGAATACGAGCAGTACTTC.

This clonotype was seen ten or more times. The chain recombines TRBV6-1 with TRBJ2-7; 8 bases match TRBD1. This CDR3 spans 15 amino acids. Trimming cost V 7 bases and J 10 bases; bases outside gene matches: 18. The germline V gene encodes CDR1 MNHNS and CDR2 SASEGT. CDR3 nucleotides: TGTGCCAGCACCGGGACAGGCCAATTTCCGAGCAGTCAGTACTTC. It encodes CASTGTGQFPSSQYF.

This clonotype showed up many times. The chain carries TRBV10-3 and TRBJ2-2; 9 bases align to TRBD2. Trimming took 4 bases from V and 5 from J; bases not matched to a gene: 2. CDR1 is ENHRY, CDR2 SYGVKD, per germline. CDR3 length: 14 residues. The CDR3 sequence: CAISGLAGTGELFF. The CDR3 DNA is TGTGCCATCAGTGGGCTAGCGGGGACCGGGGAGCTGTTTTTT.

This clonotype was seen many times. The chain couples TRBV6-1 to TRBJ1-2; D is possibly TRBD1 (6 bases). Germline V CDR1 and CDR2: MNHNS, SASEGT. The V end was cut by 6 bases, the J end by 3 bases, with 14 bases between. The CDR3 has 14 amino acids. CDR3 in amino acids: CASRPSGVDYGYTF. For the CDR3, the DNA is TGTGCCAGCAGGCCTTCAGGGGTAGACTATGGCTACACCTTC.

This clonotype was observed many times. The chain links TRBV29-1 to TRBJ2-7; TRBD1 or TRBD2 may be the D gene (5 bases each). The CDR3 has 12 residues. Germline V CDR1 and CDR2: SQVTM, ANQGSEA. The V end was cut by 6 bases, the J end by 3 bases, with 12 bases between. The CDR3 nucleotides read TGCAGCGTACGGGGCTTTGGCTACGAGCAGTACTTC. Translated: CSVRGFGYEQYF.

This clonotype occurred many times. The J gene is TRBJ1-5, the V gene TRBV12-3 or TRBV12-4, with D perhaps TRBD1 (5 bases). The CDR3 spans 13 residues. The germline V and J ends were trimmed by 5 bases and 4 bases, with 9 bases remaining between them. The CDR3 DNA sequence: TGTGCCAGCAGTATGCAGGGAAATCAGCCCCAGCATTTT. Amino acids: CASSMQGNQPQHF.

This clonotype was picked up a small number of times. This sequence joins TRBV3-1 and TRBJ1-1; unclear D gene. CDR3 length: 12 amino acids. The V end lost 2 bases, the J end lost 6 bases, and 7 bases lay between the germline ends. Germline CDR1 is LGHDT and CDR2 is YNNKEL (reference sequence). In nucleotides, the CDR3 is TGTGCCAGCAGCCAATTCATGGCTGAAGCTTTCTTT. It specifies CASSQFMAEAFF.

This clonotype came up many times. V and J are TRBV5-1 and TRBJ1-2; TRBD1 matches at 7 bases. V dropped 3 bases and J dropped 5; count of bases not matched to a gene: 7. Germline loops: CDR1 SGHRS, CDR2 YFSETQ. The CDR3 is 14 amino acids. DNA for the CDR3: TGCGCCAGCAGCTCGACAGGGCAGGGATATGGCTACACCTTC. Amino acids: CASSSTGQGYGYTF.

This clonotype was recorded many times. V usage is TRBV10-1 and J usage is TRBJ2-7; the D gene could be TRBD1 or TRBD2 (6 bases each). Germline V lookup: CDR1 WNHNN, CDR2 SYGVQD (reference sequence). Deletions cut 4 bases from V and 7 bases from J, with 11 bases between. The CDR3 length is 12 residues. In DNA form, the CDR3 reads TGCGCCAGCAGTGCCGGGGGCCGGGAGCAGTACTTC. Its translation is CASSAGGREQYF.

In this sample, this clonotype turned up many times. Sequence at one end of the junction differs from germline and may be a read error. The V gene is TRBV15, the J gene TRBJ2-4, with TRBD1 matching 9 bases. Germline-derived CDR1 and CDR2 are LNHNV and YYDKDF (reference sequence). The CDR3 consists of 16 residues. CDR3 DNA: TGTGCCACCAGCAGAGGGACAGGGGTAGCCAAAAACATTAAGTACTTC. As protein: CATSRGTGVAKNIKYF.